Listed below are T cell receptor beta chains from one sample, sequenced in a study of radiation and T cells in renal cell carcinoma. Clones were read by immunoSEQ multiplex PCR, and TCRdb kept only the in-frame ones, dropping some. The table lists tens of thousands of clones, 75% to 90% of them singletons. This specimen was blood, taken from a patient whose treatment included radiotherapy and nephrectomy. Source of these receptors: a woman in her seventies with renal cell carcinoma. Each CDR3 is given with its conserved first and last residue. The D gene is left open where the match is weak. A row's size may be missing; if present it is once, few, many or a size class.

CDR3 protein: CASSYYGTKSGYGYTF
CDR3 DNA: TGTGCCAGCAGCTATTATGGAACTAAATCGGGCTATGGCTACACCTTC
clone size: NA
D gene: NA
J gene: TRBJ1-2
V gene: TRBV7-9

CDR3 protein: CSARAGYGYTF
CDR3 DNA: TGCAGTGCTAGGGCCGGATATGGCTACACCTTC
clone size: once
D gene: NA
J gene: TRBJ1-2
V gene: TRBV20-1

CDR3 protein: CASSPRTSGGDTQYF
CDR3 DNA: TGCGCCAGCAGCCCCCGGACTAGCGGGGGTGATACGCAGTATTTT
clone size: NA
D gene: TRBD2
J gene: TRBJ2-3
V gene: TRBV4-1

CDR3 protein: CASSSGTNTGELFF
CDR3 DNA: TGTGCCAGCAGTTCCGGGACAAACACCGGGGAGCTGTTTTTT
clone size: NA
D gene: NA
J gene: TRBJ2-2
V gene: TRBV6-5

CDR3 protein: CASSPGTEYGYTF
CDR3 DNA: TGTGCCAGCTCACCTGGGACGGAATATGGCTACACCTTC
clone size: NA
D gene: NA
J gene: TRBJ1-2
V gene: TRBV18

CDR3 protein: CASSSGTGYFGYTF
CDR3 DNA: TGTGCCAGCAGCTCCGGGACAGGGTATTTTGGCTACACCTTC
clone size: NA
D gene: TRBD1
J gene: TRBJ1-2
V gene: TRBV5-4

CDR3 protein: CASVLGQGWSDTQYF
CDR3 DNA: TGTGCCAGCGTGTTGGGACAGGGTTGGTCAGATACGCAGTATTTT
clone size: NA
D gene: TRBD1
J gene: TRBJ2-3
V gene: TRBV6-1

CDR3 protein: CASSLAGQPLGAFF
CDR3 DNA: TGTGCCAGCAGCTTAGCCGGCCAGCCTCTAGGAGCTTTCTTT
clone size: NA
D gene: NA
J gene: TRBJ1-1
V gene: TRBV7-9

CDR3 protein: CASSYTGGGNTIYF
CDR3 DNA: TGTGCCAGCAGTTACACAGGGGGAGGAAACACCATATATTTT
clone size: NA
D gene: TRBD1
J gene: TRBJ1-3
V gene: TRBV6-5

CDR3 protein: CASSYVGGTEAFF
CDR3 DNA: TGTGCCAGCAGTTACGTCGGGGGAACTGAAGCTTTCTTT
clone size: NA
D gene: NA
J gene: TRBJ1-1
V gene: TRBV6-4